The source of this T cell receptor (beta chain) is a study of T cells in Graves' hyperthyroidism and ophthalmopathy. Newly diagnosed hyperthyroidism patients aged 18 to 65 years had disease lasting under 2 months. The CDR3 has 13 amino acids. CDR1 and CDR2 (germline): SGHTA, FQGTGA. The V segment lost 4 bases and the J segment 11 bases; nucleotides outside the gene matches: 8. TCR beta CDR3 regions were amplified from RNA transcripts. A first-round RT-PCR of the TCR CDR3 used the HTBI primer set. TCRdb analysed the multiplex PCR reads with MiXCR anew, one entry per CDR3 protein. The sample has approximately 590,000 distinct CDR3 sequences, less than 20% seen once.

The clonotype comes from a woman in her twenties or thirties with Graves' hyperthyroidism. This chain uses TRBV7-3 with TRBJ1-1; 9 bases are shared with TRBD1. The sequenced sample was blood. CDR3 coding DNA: TGTGCCAGCAGCTCGGGGGACAGGGCCATTGCTTTCTTT. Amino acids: CASSSGDRAIAFF.